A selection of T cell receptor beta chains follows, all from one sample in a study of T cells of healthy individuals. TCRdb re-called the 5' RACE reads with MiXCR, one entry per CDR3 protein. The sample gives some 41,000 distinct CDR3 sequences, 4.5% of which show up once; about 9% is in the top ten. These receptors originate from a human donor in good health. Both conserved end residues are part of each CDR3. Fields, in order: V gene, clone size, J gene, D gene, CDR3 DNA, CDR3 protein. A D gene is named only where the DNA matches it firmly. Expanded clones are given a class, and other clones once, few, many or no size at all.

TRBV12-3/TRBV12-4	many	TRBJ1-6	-	TGTGCCAGCACCCCCGGCAGGGAAAATTCACCCCTCCACTTT	CASTPGRENSPLHF
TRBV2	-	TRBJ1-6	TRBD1	TGTGCCAGCAGGGAACAGGGGGCGAGGAATTCACCCCTCCACTTT	CASREQGARNSPLHF
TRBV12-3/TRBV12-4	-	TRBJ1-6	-	TGTGCCAGCAGTTTGTTGACGAATTCACCCCTCCACTTT	CASSLLTNSPLHF
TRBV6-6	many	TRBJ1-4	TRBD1	TGTGCCGGCAGACAGGGAGGGAGGGAAAAACTGTTTTTT	CAGRQGGREKLFF
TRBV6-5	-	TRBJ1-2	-	TGTGCCAGCAGTTACCCCCTAGGACCGAGTAACTATGGCTACACCTTC	CASSYPLGPSNYGYTF
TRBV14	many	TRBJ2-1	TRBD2	TGTGCCAGCAGCCGGGGGGGACTTAGAAATGAGCAGTTCTTC	CASSRGGLRNEQFF
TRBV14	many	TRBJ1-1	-	TGTGCCAGCAGCGGGAGTGCGGGCACTGAAGCTTTCTTT	CASSGSAGTEAFF
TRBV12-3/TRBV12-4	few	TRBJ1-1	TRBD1	TGTGCCAGCACCGATGGACAGGGTGTGGAGGCTTTCTTT	CASTDGQGVEAFF
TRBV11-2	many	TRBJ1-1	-	TGTGCCAGCAGCTTAGGACAGGTAAACACTGAAGCTTTCTTT	CASSLGQVNTEAFF
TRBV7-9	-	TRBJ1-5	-	TGTGCCAGCAGCTTAGTTGAAGCTGGTGGCAATCAGCCCCAGCATTTT	CASSLVEAGGNQPQHF
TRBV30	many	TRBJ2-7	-	TGTGCCTGGAGTGTCCGAGGACAGCCCTACGAGCAGTACTTC	CAWSVRGQPYEQYF
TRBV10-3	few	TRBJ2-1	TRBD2	TGTGCCACCGCGACTAGCGGGGGGCCGATTGTTAATGGGGCCGCCAATGAGCAGTTCTTC	CATATSGGPIVNGAANEQFF
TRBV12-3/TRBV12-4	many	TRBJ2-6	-	TGTGCCAGCAGTTTTTTCGCTGGGGCCAACGTCCTGACTTTC	CASSFFAGANVLTF
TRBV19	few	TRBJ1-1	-	TGTGCCAGTAGTAAAAGGAACACTGAAGCTTTCTTT	CASSKRNTEAFF
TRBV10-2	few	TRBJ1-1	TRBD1	TGCGCCAGCAGTGGCCGGGCAGGGGGTATGAACACTGAAGCTTTCTTT	CASSGRAGGMNTEAFF
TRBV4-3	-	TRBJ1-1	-	TGCGCCAGCAGCCTCTCAGGCAGGGGGAACACTGAAGCTTTCTTT	CASSLSGRGNTEAFF
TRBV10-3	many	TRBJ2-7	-	TGTGCCATCAGTGAGTCGAGAGGGGACGAGCAGTACTTC	CAISESRGDEQYF
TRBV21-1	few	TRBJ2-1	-	TGTGCCAGCAGCAAACTTGAGGCAGGGTACAATGAGCAGTTCTTC	CASSKLEAGYNEQFF
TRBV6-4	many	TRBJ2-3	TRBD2	TGTGCCAGCAGCATGACTAGCGGGGGCACAGATACGCAGTATTTT	CASSMTSGGTDTQYF
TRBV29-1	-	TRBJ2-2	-	TGCAGCGTTGAAAGGTCCGGGGAGCTGTTTTTT	CSVERSGELFF
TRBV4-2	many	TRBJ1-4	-	TGTGCCAGCAGCCAAGATACAGCAGGAGCCGGCACAACTAATGAAAAACTGTTTTTT	CASSQDTAGAGTTNEKLFF
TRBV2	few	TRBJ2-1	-	TGTGCCAGCAGTGAATTTGGGGGGCTTGGGTCCCCATACAATGAGCAGTTCTTC	CASSEFGGLGSPYNEQFF
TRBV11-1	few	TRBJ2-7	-	TGTGCCAGCAGCTTACAACGGGGCGAGCAGTACTTC	CASSLQRGEQYF
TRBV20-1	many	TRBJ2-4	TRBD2	TGCAGTGCTAGAGACCCACTAGCGGGGGGGGATGGAAACATTCAGTACTTC	CSARDPLAGGDGNIQYF
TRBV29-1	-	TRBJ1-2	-	TGCAGCGTTGAAACAGTCTATGGCTACACCTTC	CSVETVYGYTF
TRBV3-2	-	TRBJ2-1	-	TGTGCCAGCAGCCACGCCGGGGGCGGGAGCGGTTCCTATGAGCAGTTCTTC	CASSHAGGGSGSYEQFF
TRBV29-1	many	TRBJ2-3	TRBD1	TGCAGCGTAGAACTCACAGGGGGCACAGATACGCAGTATTTT	CSVELTGGTDTQYF
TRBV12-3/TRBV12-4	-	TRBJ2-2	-	TGTGCCAGCATTCAGAACACCGGGGAGCTGTTTTTT	CASIQNTGELFF
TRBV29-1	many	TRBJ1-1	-	TGCAGCGTTGAGGAGGGCAGGGTCCCCGCTTTCTTT	CSVEEGRVPAFF
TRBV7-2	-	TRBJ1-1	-	TGTGCCAGCAGCCCCCGGTGGGGGCACACTGAAGCTTTCTTT	CASSPRWGHTEAFF
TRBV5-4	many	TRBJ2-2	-	TGTGCCAGCAGCTTGGAGGGGCGAAACACCGGGGAGCTGTTTTTT	CASSLEGRNTGELFF
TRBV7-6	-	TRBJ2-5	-	TGTGCCAGCAGCTTAGCGCCGATGGAGACCCAGTACTTC	CASSLAPMETQYF
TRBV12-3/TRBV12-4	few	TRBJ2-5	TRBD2	TGTGCCAGCAATCGGGAACTAGCGCGAGAGACCCAGTACTTC	CASNRELARETQYF
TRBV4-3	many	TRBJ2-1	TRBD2	TGCGCCAGCAGCCTTTCTCTAGCGGGGCTTGAGCAGTTCTTC	CASSLSLAGLEQFF
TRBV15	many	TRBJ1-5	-	TGTGCCACCAGCAGAGCCCTGGGTAATACCCCGCCCCAGCATTTT	CATSRALGNTPPQHF
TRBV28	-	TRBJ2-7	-	TGTGCCAGCAGCCGATTGTCCTACGAGCAGTACTTC	CASSRLSYEQYF
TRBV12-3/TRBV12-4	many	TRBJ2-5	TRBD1	TGTGCCAGCAGACCTGGGACAGGGGTGGTAGACCAAGAGACCCAGTACTTC	CASRPGTGVVDQETQYF
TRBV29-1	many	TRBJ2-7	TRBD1	TGCAGCGCCTCGGACAGGGTAGACTCCTACGAGCAGTACTTC	CSASDRVDSYEQYF